This T cell receptor beta chain is drawn from a study of shared clonotypes between healthy human individuals. Study-level points and caveats: Clonotypes not shared had lower generation probabilities than those common to all four donors. Although depth was large, rarefaction showed that sequencing of the sorted subsets was incomplete.

CDR1 is SGDLS, CDR2 YYNGEE, per germline. This CDR3 spans 15 amino acids. V was clipped by 4 bases and J by 2 bases, with 14 bases between them. Researchers divided each subset's genomic DNA evenly across several immunoSEQ plates. Per the original data handling: ImmunoSEQ yielded junction-only sequences lacking quality scores, so filtering differed. Repertoires were generated with immunoSEQ multiplex PCR, while TCRdb's copy carries only in-frame clones and drops some. That table furnishes V, J and clone size, whereas the DNA furnished D and trimming. The table records about 2.3 million clones, 80% to 95% of them present only once. This clone was found once. Its antigen is not known.

The sequenced material came from naive CD4+ T cells from PBMCs. Subset of the sample: CD45RA+ positively selected. The chain uses TRBV9 and TRBJ2-3; possible D gene TRBD1, 6 bases. The receptor comes from a young man in good health. Some clones in this sample may be carry-over from other donors' samples. The CDR3 DNA is TGTGCCAGCAGCCCTACCGGACAGAACACAGATACGCAGTATTTT. Its translation: CASSPTGQNTDTQYF.